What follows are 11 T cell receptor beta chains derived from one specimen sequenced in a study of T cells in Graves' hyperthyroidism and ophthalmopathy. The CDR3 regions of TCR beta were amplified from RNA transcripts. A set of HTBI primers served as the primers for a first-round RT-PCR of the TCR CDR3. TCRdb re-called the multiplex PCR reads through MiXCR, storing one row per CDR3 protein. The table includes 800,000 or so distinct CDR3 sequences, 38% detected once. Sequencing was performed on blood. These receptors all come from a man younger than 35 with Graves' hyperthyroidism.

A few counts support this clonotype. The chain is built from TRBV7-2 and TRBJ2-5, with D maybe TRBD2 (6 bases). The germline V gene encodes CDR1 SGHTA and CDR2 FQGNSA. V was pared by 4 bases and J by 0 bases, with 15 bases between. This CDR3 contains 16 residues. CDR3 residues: CASSSHRLANQETQYF. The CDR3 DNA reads TGTGCCAGCAGCTCTCACCGGCTAGCGAACCAAGAGACCCAGTACTTC.

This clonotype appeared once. CDR3 protein: CASSFLRGPNQPQHF. The CDR3 coding sequence is TGTGCCAGCAGTTTTTTGAGGGGGCCGAATCAGCCCCAGCATTTT. V is TRBV2 and J is TRBJ1-5; 7 positions match TRBD1. The J segment lost 4 bases and the V segment lost 5 bases, leaving 8 bases of the junction unmatched. Per the germline V gene, CDR1 is SNHLY and CDR2 is FYNNEI. The CDR3 has 15 residues.

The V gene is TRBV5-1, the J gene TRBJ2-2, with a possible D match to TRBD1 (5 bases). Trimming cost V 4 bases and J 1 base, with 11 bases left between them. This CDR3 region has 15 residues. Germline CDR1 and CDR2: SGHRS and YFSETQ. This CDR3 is CASSMTGQNTGELFF. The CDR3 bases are TGCGCCAGCAGCATGACTGGACAGAACACCGGGGAGCTGTTTTTT.

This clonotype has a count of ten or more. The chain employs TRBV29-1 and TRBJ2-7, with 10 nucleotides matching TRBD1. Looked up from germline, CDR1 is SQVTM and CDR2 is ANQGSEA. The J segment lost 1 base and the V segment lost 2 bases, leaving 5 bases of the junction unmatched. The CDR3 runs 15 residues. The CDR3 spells CSVELGTGESYEQYF. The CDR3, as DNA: TGCAGCGTTGAATTGGGGACAGGGGAATCCTACGAGCAGTACTTC.

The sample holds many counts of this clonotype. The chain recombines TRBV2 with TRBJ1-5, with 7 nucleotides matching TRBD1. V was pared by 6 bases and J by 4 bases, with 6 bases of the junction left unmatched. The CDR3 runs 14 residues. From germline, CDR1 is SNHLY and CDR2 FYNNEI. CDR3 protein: CASRRGTANQPQHF. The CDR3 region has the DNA TGTGCCAGCAGGCGAGGGACAGCAAATCAGCCCCAGCATTTT.

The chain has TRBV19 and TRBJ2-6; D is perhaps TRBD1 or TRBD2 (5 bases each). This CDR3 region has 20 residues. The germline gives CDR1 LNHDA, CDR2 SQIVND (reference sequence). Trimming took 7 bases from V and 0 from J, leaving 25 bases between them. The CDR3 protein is CASTFGGLTGPYSGANVLTF. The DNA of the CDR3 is TGTGCCAGTACCTTCGGAGGCTTGACGGGGCCCTACTCTGGGGCCAACGTCCTGACTTTC.

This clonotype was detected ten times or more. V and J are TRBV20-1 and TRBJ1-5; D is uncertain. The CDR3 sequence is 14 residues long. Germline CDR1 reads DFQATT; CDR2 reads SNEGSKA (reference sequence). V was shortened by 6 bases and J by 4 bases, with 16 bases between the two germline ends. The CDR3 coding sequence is TGCAGTGCGAGGGATTTACGTTCGAATCAGCCCCAGCATTTT. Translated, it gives CSARDLRSNQPQHF.

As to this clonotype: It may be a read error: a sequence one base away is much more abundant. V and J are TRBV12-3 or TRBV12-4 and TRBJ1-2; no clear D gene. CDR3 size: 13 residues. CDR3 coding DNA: TGTGCCAGCAGTTACATGAACTCCTCCGGCTACGCCTTC. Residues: CASSYMNSSGYAF.

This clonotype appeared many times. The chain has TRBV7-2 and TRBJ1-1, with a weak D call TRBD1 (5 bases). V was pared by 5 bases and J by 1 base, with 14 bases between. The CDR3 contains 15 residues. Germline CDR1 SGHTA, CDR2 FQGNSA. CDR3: CASSPYGTANTEAFF. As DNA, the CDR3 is TGTGCCAGCAGCCCGTACGGGACGGCGAACACTGAAGCTTTCTTT. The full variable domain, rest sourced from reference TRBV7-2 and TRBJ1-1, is GAGVSQSPSNKVTEKGKDVELRCDPISGHTALYWYRQSLGQGLEFLIYFQGNSAPDKSGLPSDRFSAERTGGSVSTLTIQRTQQEDSAVYLCASSPYGTANTEAFFGQGTRLTVV.

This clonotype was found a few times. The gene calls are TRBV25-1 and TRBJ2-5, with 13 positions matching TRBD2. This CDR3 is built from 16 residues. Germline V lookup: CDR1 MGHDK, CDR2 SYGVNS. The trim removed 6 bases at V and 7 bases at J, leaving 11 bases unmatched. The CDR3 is CASSSRLAGGAGTQYF. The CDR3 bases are TGTGCCAGCAGCTCTCGACTAGCGGGAGGCGCGGGGACCCAGTACTTC.

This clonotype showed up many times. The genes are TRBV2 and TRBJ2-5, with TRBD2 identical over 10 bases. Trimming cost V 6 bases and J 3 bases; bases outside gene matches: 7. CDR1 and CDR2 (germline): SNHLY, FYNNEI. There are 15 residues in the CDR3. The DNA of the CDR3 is TGTGCCAGCAGGCCCCTAGCGGGAGCCGAAGAGACCCAGTACTTC. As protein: CASRPLAGAEETQYF.